The rows below give T cell receptor beta chains drawn from one sample of a study of CD8 T cells in Susac syndrome. TCRdb reprocessed the immunoSEQ multiplex PCR reads with MiXCR, giving one entry per CDR3 protein. The sample yields around 150,000 distinct CDR3 sequences, 95% seen once. Source material: CD4+ T cells from PBMCs. The receptors originated from a human donor with multiple sclerosis. Each CDR3 is given with its conserved first and last residue. The D gene is left open where the match is weak. Not every row has a clone size; where given, it reads once, few, many or a size class.

clone size	V gene	J gene	D gene	CDR3 protein	CDR3 DNA
-	TRBV3-1	TRBJ1-1	-	CASSQAAGPTNTEAFF	TGTGCCAGCAGCCAAGCCGCGGGACCTACGAACACTGAAGCTTTCTTT
-	TRBV5-6	TRBJ1-5	TRBD1	CASSLLRDRVNQPQHF	TGTGCCAGCAGCCTACTCCGGGACAGGGTGAATCAGCCCCAGCATTTT
-	TRBV5-4	TRBJ2-5	TRBD2	CASSRTREETQYF	TGTGCCAGCAGTCGGACTAGAGAAGAGACCCAGTACTTC
-	TRBV6-6	TRBJ1-1	-	CASSVEVNTEAFF	TGTGCCAGCTCAGTGGAGGTGAACACTGAAGCTTTCTTT
once	TRBV19	TRBJ2-2	-	CASSVGAANTGELFF	TGTGCCAGTAGTGTGGGAGCCGCGAACACCGGGGAGCTGTTTTTT
once	TRBV29-1	TRBJ2-7	TRBD1	CSVPKRGLTGDEQYF	TGCAGCGTGCCTAAGAGGGGGCTCACAGGAGACGAGCAGTACTTC
-	TRBV6-2/TRBV6-3	TRBJ2-5	-	CASSYGGHSQETQYF	TGTGCCAGCAGTTACGGGGGACATTCCCAAGAGACCCAGTACTTC
-	TRBV19	TRBJ1-1	-	CASSIRPGNTEAFF	TGTGCCAGTAGTATACGGCCGGGGAACACTGAAGCTTTCTTT
-	TRBV27	TRBJ2-7	-	CASSLGRGDEQYF	TGTGCCAGCAGCCTGGGGAGGGGGGACGAGCAGTACTTC
-	TRBV7-3	TRBJ2-2	-	CASSPLSLTGELFF	TGTGCCAGCTCGCCTCTCTCCTTGACGGGGGAGCTGTTTTTT
-	TRBV3-1	TRBJ1-2	-	CASSQEWANYGYTF	TGTGCCAGCAGCCAAGAGTGGGCAAACTATGGCTACACCTTC
-	TRBV12-3/TRBV12-4	TRBJ1-6	-	CASRNDRSLNSPLHF	TGTGCCAGCAGGAATGACAGGTCTTTGAATTCACCCCTCCACTTT